What follows are 7 T cell receptor beta chains derived from one specimen sequenced in a study of T cells expressing NK-cell markers. TCRdb re-called the 5' RACE reads; one entry per CDR3 protein, DNA not given. Its listing shows roughly 160,000 distinct CDR3 sequences. Sequencing input: blood T cells: a sorted CD56 or NKG2C T cell subset, CD4+ or CD8+ T cells, or bulk PBMC T cells (not recorded which). The receptors derive from a man aged 18 to 69 in good health.

The chain recombines TRBV25-1 with TRBJ2-1; the D gene TCRdb calls, TRBD1, cannot be checked with no DNA. CDR1 is MGHDK and CDR2 is SYGVNS in the germline V gene. The CDR3 totals 15 residues. CDR3 protein: CASSAPGRGNNEQFF.

The V gene is TRBV25-1, the J gene TRBJ2-5. CDR1 and CDR2 (germline): MGHDK, SYGVNS. This CDR3 has 16 amino acids. CDR3 loop: CASSEFRTVILKTQYF.

The chain uses TRBV12-3 or TRBV12-4 and TRBJ2-1; TCRdb names TRBD2, which stays unverified in the absence of DNA. There are 15 residues in the CDR3. The CDR3 sequence is CASSLLAGGMEEQFF.

The chain has TRBV5-6 and TRBJ2-3; TCRdb proposes TRBD1, but this gene call is untestable without DNA. There are 14 residues in the CDR3. The germline V gene has CDR1 SGHDT and CDR2 YYEEEE. CDR3 residues: CASSPIAGLDTQYF.

The chain couples TRBV19 to TRBJ2-7. CDR1 is LNHDA, CDR2 SQIVND, per germline (reference sequence). There are 14 residues in the CDR3. The chain's CDR3 is CASSHGQVPYEQYF.

The rearrangement joins TRBV2 to TRBJ1-1; TCRdb lists TRBD1, though no DNA is available to test this call. This CDR3 has 15 amino acids. Looked up from germline, CDR1 is SNHLY and CDR2 is FYNNEI. This CDR3 is CASNGVAGESTEAFF.

The chain uses TRBV6-1 and TRBJ2-3; the D gene TCRdb calls, TRBD2, cannot be checked with no DNA. Germline assignment: CDR1 MNHNS and CDR2 SASEGT. CDR3 length equals 18 residues. CDR3 sequence: CASGSESPARGLTDTQYF.